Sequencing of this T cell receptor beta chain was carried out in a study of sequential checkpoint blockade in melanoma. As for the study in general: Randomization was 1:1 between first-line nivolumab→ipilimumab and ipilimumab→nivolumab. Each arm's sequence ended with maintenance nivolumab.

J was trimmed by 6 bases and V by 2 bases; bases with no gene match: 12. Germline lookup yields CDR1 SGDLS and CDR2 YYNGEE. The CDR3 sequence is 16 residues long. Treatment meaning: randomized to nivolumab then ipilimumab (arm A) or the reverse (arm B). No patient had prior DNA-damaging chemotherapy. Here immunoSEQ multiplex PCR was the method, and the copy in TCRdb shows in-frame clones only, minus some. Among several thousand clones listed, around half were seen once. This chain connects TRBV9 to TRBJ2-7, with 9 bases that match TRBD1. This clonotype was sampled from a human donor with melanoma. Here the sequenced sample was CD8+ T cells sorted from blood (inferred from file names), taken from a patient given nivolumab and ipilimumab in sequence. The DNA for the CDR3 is TGTGCCAGCAGCGTGGGACAGGGTCGGAACGATGTCGAGCAGTACTTC. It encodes CASSVGQGRNDVEQYF.